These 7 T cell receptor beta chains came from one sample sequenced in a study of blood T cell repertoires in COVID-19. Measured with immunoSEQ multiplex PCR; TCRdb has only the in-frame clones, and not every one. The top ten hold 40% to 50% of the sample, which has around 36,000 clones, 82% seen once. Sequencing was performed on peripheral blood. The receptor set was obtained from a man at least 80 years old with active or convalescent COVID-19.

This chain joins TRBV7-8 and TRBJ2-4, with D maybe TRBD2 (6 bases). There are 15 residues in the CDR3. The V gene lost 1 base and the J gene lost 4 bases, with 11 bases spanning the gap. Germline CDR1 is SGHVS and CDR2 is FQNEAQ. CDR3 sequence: CASSLGGRGKNIQYF. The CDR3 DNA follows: TGTGCCAGCAGCTTAGGGGGACGGGGGAAAAACATTCAGTACTTC.

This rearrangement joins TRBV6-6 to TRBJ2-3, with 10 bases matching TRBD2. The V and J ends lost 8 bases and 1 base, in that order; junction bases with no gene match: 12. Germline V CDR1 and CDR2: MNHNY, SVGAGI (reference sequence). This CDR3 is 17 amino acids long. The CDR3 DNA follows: TGTGCCAGCCGTCTAGCGGGAGCGGGTTCGGGCACAGATACGCAGTATTTT. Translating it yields CASRLAGAGSGTDTQYF.

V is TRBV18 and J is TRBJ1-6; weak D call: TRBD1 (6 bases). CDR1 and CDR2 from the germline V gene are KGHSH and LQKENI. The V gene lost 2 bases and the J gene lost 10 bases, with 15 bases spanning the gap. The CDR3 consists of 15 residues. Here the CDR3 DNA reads TGTGCCAGCTCACCAGAACAGGGAGGGGAGTCACCCCTCCACTTT. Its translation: CASSPEQGGESPLHF.

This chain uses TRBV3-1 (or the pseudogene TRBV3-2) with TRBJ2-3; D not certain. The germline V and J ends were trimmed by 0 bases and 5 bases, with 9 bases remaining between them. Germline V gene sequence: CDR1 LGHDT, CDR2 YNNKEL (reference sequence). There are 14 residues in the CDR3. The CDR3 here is CASSQDVSGDTQYF. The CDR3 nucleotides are TGTGCCAGCAGCCAAGATGTTTCCGGAGATACGCAGTATTTT.

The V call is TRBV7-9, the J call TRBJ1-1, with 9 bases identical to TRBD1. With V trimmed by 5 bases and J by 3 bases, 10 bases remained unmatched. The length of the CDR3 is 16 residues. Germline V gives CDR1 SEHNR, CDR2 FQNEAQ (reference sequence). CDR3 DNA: TGTGCCAGCAGCCCCGGGGACAGGGAGGTTGACACTGAAGCTTTCTTT. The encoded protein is CASSPGDREVDTEAFF.

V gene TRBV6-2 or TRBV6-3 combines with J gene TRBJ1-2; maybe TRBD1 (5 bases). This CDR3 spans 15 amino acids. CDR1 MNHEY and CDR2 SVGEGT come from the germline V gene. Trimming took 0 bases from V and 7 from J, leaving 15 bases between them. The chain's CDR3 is CASSYSTRAPRGYTF. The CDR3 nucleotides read TGTGCCAGCAGTTACTCCACCAGGGCTCCCCGTGGCTACACCTTC.

This CDR3 reads CASSGADRDPSNEQFF. The CDR3 bases are TGTGCCAGCAGCGGCGCCGACAGGGATCCCTCCAATGAGCAGTTCTTC. This chain connects TRBV7-9 to TRBJ2-1; TRBD1 agrees at 7 bases. V lost 5 bases, J lost 6 bases, and 13 bases stayed unmatched. From germline, CDR1 is SEHNR and CDR2 FQNEAQ (reference sequence). CDR3 length: 16 amino acids.